The entry that follows covers one T cell receptor beta chain sequence. These data come from a study of identical twins. TCRdb reprocessed the 5' RACE reads via MiXCR and lists one record per CDR3 protein. Altogether more than 1.5 million distinct CDR3 sequences are present, roughly a third being singletons, with the ten largest covering less than 0.35%. Germline V lookup: CDR1 MNHEY, CDR2 SVGAGI. CDR3 length: 16 amino acids. V was cut by 2 bases and J by 7 bases, with 21 bases left in between. The rearrangement joins TRBV6-5 to TRBJ2-7; D remains ambiguous. Source material: cord blood. The sequence was collected from a newborn girl in good health. CDR3 nucleotides: TGTGCCAGCAGTTACCGACCCGGCAGCTCCTACAATGAGCAGTACTTC. Amino acid sequence: CASSYRPGSSYNEQYF.